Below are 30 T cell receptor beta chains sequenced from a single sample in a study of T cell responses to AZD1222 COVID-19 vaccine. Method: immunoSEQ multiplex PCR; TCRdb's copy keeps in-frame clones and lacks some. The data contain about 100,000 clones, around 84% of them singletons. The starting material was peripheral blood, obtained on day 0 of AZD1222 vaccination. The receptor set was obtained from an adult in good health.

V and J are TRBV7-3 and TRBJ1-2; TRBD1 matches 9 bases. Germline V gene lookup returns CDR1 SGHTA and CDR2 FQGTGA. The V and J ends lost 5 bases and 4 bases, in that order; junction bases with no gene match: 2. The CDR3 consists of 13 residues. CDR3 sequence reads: CASSATGGYGYTF. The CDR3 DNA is TGTGCCAGCAGCGCGACAGGGGGCTATGGCTACACCTTC. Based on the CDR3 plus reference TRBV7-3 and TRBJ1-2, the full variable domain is GAGVSQTPSNKVTEKGKYVELRCDPISGHTALYWYRQSLGQGPEFLIYFQGTGAADDSGLPNDRFFAVRPEGSVSTLKIQRTERGDSAVYLCASSATGGYGYTFGSGTRLTVV.

The chain's CDR3 is CSASDRGLDEKLFF. CDR3 nucleotide sequence: TGCAGTGCTAGTGACCGAGGATTGGATGAAAAACTGTTTTTT. The chain has TRBV20-1 and TRBJ1-4; D is undetermined. The CDR3 totals 14 residues. CDR1 is DFQATT and CDR2 is SNEGSKA in the germline V gene (reference sequence). V lost 3 bases and J lost 6, with 14 bases in between.

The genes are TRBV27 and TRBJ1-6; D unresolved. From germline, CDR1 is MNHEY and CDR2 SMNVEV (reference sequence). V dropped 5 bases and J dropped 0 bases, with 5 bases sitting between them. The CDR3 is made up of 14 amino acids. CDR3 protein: CASSKSSYNSPLHF. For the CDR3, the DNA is TGTGCCAGCAGTAAGAGCTCCTATAATTCACCCCTCCACTTT.

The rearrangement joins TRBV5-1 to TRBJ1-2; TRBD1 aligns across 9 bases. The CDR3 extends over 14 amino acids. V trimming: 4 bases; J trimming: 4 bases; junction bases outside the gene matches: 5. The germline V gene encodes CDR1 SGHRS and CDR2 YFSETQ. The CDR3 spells CASSRPGQGYGYTF. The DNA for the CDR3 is TGCGCCAGCAGCCGCCCGGGACAGGGCTATGGCTACACCTTC.

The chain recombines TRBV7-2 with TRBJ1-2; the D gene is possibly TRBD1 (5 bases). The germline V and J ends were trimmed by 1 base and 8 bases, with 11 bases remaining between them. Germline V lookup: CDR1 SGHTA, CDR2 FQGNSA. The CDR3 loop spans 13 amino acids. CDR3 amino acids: CASSLGLTGGYTF. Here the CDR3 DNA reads TGTGCCAGCAGCTTAGGGCTTACAGGAGGCTACACCTTC.

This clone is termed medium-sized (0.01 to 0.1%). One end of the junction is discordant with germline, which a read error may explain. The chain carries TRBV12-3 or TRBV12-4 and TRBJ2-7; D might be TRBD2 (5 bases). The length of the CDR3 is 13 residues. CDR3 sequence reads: CASSLLSSEAESF. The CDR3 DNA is TGTGCCAGCAGTTTATTAAGTAGCGAGGCCGAGTCGTTC.

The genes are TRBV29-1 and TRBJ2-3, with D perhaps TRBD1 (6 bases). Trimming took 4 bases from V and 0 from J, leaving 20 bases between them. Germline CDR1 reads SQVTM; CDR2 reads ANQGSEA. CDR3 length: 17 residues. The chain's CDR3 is CSVVGFQGYTSTDTQYF. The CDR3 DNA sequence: TGCAGCGTTGTGGGGTTCCAGGGGTACACTAGCACAGATACGCAGTATTTT.

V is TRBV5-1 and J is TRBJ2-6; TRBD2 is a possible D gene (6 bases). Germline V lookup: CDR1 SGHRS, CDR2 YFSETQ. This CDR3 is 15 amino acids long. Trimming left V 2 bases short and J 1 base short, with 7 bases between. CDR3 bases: TGCGCCAGCAGCTTCGGGACTTCTGGGGCCAACGTCCTGACTTTC. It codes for CASSFGTSGANVLTF. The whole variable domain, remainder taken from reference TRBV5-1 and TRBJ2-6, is KAGVTQTPRYLIKTRGQQVTLSCSPISGHRSVSWYQQTPGQGLQFLFEYFSETQRNKGNFPGRFSGRQFSNSRSEMNVSTLELGDSALYLCASSFGTSGANVLTFGAGSRLTVL.

CDR3 DNA: TGCGCCAGCAGCCAAGATTACGGGCAAAGCTCCTACAATGAGCAGTTCTTC. It translates to CASSQDYGQSSYNEQFF. This sequence joins TRBV4-3 and TRBJ2-1; D is undetermined. V was shortened by 0 bases and J by 0 bases, with 12 bases between the two germline ends. CDR3 size: 17 residues. CDR1 is LGHNA and CDR2 is YSLEER in the germline V gene.

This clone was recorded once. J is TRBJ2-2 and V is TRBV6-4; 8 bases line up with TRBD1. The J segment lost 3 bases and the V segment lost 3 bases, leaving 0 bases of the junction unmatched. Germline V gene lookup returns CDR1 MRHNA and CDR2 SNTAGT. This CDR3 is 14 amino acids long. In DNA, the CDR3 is TGTGCCAGCAGTGAACAGGGGGACACCGGGGAGCTGTTTTTT. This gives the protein CASSEQGDTGELFF.

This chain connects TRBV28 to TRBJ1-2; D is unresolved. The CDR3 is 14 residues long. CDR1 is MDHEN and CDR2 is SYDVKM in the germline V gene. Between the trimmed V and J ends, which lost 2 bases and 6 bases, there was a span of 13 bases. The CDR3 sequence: CASSLASGRHGYTF. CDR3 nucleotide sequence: TGTGCCAGCAGTTTAGCGTCCGGACGGCATGGCTACACCTTC.

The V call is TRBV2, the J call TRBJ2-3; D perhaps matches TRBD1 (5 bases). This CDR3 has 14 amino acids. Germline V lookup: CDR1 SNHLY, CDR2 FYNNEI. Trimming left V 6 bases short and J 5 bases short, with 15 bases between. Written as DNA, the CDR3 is TGTGCCAGCAGGGTAGCAGGGTTAAAAGATACGCAGTATTTT. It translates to CASRVAGLKDTQYF.

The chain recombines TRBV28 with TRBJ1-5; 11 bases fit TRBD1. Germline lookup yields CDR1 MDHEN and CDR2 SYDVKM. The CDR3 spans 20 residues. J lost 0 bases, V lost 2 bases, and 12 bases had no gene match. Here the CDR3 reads CASSLSSRTGGPYSNQPQHF. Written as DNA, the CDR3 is TGTGCCAGCAGTTTAAGCTCCCGGACAGGGGGCCCTTATAGCAATCAGCCCCAGCATTTT.

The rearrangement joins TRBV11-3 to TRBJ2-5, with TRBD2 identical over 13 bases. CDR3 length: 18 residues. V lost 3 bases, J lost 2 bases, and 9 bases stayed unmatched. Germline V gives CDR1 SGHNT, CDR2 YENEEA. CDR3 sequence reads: CASSFGLAGDHRQETQYF. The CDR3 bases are TGTGCCAGCAGCTTTGGACTAGCGGGAGATCATCGGCAAGAGACCCAGTACTTC. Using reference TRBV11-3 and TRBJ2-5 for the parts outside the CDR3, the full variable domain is EAGVVQSPRYKIIEKKQPVAFWCNPISGHNTLYWYLQNLGQGPELLIRYENEEAVDDSQLPKDRFSAERLKGVDSTLKIQPAELGDSAVYLCASSFGLAGDHRQETQYFGPGTRLLVL.

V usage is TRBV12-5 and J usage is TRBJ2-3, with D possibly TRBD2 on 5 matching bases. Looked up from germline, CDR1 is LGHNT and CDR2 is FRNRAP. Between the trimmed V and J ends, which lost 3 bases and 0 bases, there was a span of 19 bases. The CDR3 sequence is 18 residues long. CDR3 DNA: TGTGCTAGTGGTTTCCAGCGAGCGGACGAGTCTAGCACAGATACGCAGTATTTT. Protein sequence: CASGFQRADESSTDTQYF. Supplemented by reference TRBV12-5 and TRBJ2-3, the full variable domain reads DARVTQTPRHKVTEMGQEVTMRCQPILGHNTVFWYRQTMMQGLELLAYFRNRAPLDDSGMPKDRFSAEMPDATLATLKIQPSEPRDSAVYFCASGFQRADESSTDTQYFGPGTRLTVL.

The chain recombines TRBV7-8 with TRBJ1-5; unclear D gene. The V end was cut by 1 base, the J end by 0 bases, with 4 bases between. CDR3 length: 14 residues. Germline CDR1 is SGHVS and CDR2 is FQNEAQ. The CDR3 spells CASSLGNSNQPQHF. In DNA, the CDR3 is TGTGCCAGCAGCTTAGGTAATAGCAATCAGCCCCAGCATTTT.

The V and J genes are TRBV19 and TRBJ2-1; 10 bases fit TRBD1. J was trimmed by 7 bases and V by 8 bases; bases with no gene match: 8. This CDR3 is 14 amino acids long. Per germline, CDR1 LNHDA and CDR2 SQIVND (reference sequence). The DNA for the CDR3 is TGTGCCAGTTTCGACAGGGGGCGAATGAATGAGCAGTTCTTC. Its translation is CASFDRGRMNEQFF.

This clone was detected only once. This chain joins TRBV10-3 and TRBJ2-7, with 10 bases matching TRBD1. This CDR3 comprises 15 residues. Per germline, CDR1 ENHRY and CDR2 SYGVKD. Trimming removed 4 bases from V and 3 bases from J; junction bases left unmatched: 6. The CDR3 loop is CAISGGQGINYEQYF. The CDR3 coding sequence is TGTGCCATCAGTGGGGGACAGGGGATAAACTACGAGCAGTACTTC.

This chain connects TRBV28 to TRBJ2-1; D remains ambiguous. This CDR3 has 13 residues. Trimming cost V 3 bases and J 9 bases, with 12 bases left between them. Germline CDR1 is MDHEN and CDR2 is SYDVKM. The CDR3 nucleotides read TGTGCCAGCAGTTTGTTCAGGTCTCGTGAGCAGTTCTTC. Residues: CASSLFRSREQFF. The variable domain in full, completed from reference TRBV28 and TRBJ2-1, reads DVKVTQSSRYLVKRTGEKVFLECVQDMDHENMFWYRQDPGLGLRLIYFSYDVKMKEKGDIPEGYSVSREKKERFSLILESASTNQTSMYLCASSLFRSREQFFGPGTRLTVL.

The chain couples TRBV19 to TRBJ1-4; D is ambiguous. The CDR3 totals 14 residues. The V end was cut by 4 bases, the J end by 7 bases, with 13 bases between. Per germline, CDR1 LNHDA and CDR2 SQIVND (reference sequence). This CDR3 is CASSSGGGSEKLFF. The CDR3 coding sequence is TGTGCCAGTAGTAGTGGAGGTGGGAGTGAAAAACTGTTTTTT.

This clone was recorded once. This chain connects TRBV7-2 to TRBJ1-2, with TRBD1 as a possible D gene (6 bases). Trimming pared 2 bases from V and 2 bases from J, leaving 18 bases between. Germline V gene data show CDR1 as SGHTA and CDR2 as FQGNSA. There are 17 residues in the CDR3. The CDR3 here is CASSLSAGDVANYGYTF. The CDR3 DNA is TGTGCCAGCAGCTTAAGTGCAGGGGACGTTGCAAACTATGGCTACACCTTC.

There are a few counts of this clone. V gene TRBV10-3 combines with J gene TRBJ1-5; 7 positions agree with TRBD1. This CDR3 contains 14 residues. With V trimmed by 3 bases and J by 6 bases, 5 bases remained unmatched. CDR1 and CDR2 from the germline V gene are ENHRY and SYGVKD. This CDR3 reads CAISDPGGGQPQHF. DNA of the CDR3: TGTGCCATCAGTGATCCAGGGGGAGGTCAGCCCCAGCATTTT.

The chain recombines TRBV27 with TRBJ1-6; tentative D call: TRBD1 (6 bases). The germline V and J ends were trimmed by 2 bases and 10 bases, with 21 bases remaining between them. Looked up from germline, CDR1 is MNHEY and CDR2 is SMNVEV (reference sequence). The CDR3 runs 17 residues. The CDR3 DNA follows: TGTGCCAGCAGTTTAGGTTACGGGGGCTTCGCCGGATCACCCCTCCACTTT. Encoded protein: CASSLGYGGFAGSPLHF.

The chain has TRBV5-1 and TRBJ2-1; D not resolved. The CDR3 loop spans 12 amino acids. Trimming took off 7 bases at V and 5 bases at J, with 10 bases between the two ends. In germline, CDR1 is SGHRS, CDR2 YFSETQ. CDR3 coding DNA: TGCGCCAGCCGGGTGGGCAACAATGAGCAGTTCTTC. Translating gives CASRVGNNEQFF.

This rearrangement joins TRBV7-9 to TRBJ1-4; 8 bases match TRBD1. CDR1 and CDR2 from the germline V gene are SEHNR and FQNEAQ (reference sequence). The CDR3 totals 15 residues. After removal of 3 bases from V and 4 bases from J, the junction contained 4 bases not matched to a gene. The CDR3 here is CASSFGQGRNEKLFF. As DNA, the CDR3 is TGTGCCAGCAGCTTCGGACAGGGCCGTAATGAAAAACTGTTTTTT.

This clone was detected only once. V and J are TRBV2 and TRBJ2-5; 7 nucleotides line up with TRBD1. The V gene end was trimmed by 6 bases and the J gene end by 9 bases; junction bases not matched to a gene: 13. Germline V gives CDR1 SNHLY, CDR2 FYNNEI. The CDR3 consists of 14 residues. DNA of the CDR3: TGTGCCAGCAGCACCGGGACAGACGTCAGGGCCCAGTACTTC. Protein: CASSTGTDVRAQYF.

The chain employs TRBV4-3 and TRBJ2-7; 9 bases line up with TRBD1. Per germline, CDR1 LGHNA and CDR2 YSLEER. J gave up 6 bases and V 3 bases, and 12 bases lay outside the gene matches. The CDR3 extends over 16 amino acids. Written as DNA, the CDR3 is TGCGCCAGCAGCCAGGACCGGTACAGGGGGCTCTTCGAGCAGTACTTC. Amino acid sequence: CASSQDRYRGLFEQYF.

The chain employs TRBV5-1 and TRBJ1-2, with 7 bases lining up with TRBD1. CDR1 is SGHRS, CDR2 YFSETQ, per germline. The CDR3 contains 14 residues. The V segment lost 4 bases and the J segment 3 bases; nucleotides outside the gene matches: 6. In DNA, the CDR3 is TGCGCCAGCAGCCGGGACAGCGGGGACTATGGCTACACCTTC. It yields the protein CASSRDSGDYGYTF.

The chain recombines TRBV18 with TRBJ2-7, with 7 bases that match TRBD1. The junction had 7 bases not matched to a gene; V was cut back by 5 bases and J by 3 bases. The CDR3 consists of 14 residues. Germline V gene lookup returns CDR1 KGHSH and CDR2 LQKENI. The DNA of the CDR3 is TGTGCCAGCTCAACGGGACAGCTCCGCTACGAGCAGTACTTC. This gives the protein CASSTGQLRYEQYF.

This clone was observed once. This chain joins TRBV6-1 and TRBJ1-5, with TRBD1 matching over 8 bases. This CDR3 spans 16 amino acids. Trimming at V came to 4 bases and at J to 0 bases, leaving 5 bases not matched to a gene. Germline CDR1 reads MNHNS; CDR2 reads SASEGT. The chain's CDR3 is CASSAGQAPSNQPQHF. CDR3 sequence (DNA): TGTGCCAGCAGTGCGGGACAGGCTCCTAGCAATCAGCCCCAGCATTTT.